Below, 14 T cell receptor beta chains from the same sample are listed, as sequenced in a study of cytotoxic CD8 clonotypes in ibrutinib-treated CLL. Profiling relied on immunoSEQ multiplex PCR, and the TCRdb table lists in-frame clones only, not all of them. The table has more than 10,000 clones, 70% to 80% seen once. Sequencing used PBMCs, obtained at disease progression, from a patient treated with ibrutinib. These receptors were collected from a human donor with chronic lymphocytic leukemia.

The J gene is TRBJ2-5, the V gene TRBV10-3, with a possible D match to TRBD1 (6 bases). This CDR3 region has 18 residues. V gave up 2 bases and J gave up 7 bases, with 26 bases separating them. The V gene's germline CDR1 is ENHRY and CDR2 SYGVKD. The CDR3 DNA follows: TGTGCCATCAGTGAGGGACGCTCGGACAGATATTCTGAGGGGACCCAGTACTTC. Residues: CAISEGRSDRYSEGTQYF.

The table lists this clone with a few counts. The J gene is TRBJ2-7, the V gene TRBV5-8; 9 bases are a match to TRBD1. The trim removed 4 bases at V and 1 base at J, leaving 6 bases unmatched. CDR3 length equals 15 residues. Germline V gives CDR1 SGHTS, CDR2 YDEGEE. CDR3 residues: CASSKTGTGSYEQYF. The CDR3 bases are TGTGCCAGCAGCAAAACCGGGACAGGGTCCTACGAGCAGTACTTC.

This chain connects TRBV4-1 to TRBJ1-1; 7 nucleotides line up with TRBD1. Germline CDR1 reads MGHRA; CDR2 reads YSYEKL. This CDR3 spans 15 amino acids. V trimming: 1 base; J trimming: 8 bases; junction bases outside the gene matches: 10. CDR3 residues: CASSQARQGWWEAFF. The CDR3 region has the DNA TGCGCCAGCAGCCAAGCCAGACAGGGTTGGTGGGAAGCTTTCTTT.

This clone appeared a single time. J is TRBJ2-3 and V is TRBV13, with 7 bases lining up with TRBD2. Germline-derived CDR1 and CDR2 are PRHDT and FYEKMQ (reference sequence). Losses at the gene ends were 5 bases for V and 1 base for J; bases not matched to a gene: 9. The CDR3 loop spans 16 amino acids. CDR3: CASSPRGLAGTDTQYF. For the CDR3, the DNA is TGTGCCAGCAGCCCCCGAGGGCTAGCGGGCACAGATACGCAGTATTTT.

V is TRBV15 and J is TRBJ1-3, with unresolved D. CDR3 length: 12 residues. The germline V gene encodes CDR1 LNHNV and CDR2 YYDKDF (reference sequence). V lost 5 bases, J lost 3 bases, and 5 bases lay in between. CDR3 sequence (DNA): TGTGCCACCAGCCAAAGTGGAAACACCATATATTTT. It specifies CATSQSGNTIYF.

J is TRBJ2-1 and V is TRBV19; TRBD2 matches 14 bases. CDR1 is LNHDA, CDR2 SQIVND, per germline (reference sequence). Unmatched junction bases numbered 3, after V lost 3 bases and J lost 8 bases. The CDR3 runs 15 residues. The CDR3 DNA reads as TGTGCCAGTAGTATGGGACTAGCGGGAGTCTATGAGCAGTTCTTC. Translating it yields CASSMGLAGVYEQFF.

The chain links TRBV11-2 to TRBJ2-7, with unresolved D. Germline V CDR1 and CDR2: SGHAT, FQNNGV. V lost 2 bases, J lost 4 bases, and 12 bases lay in between. The CDR3 is 14 residues long. DNA of the CDR3: TGTGCCAGCAGCTTAAGGCAGACCTATTACGAGCAGTACTTC. Its translation is CASSLRQTYYEQYF.

This clone has more than one count but fewer than ten. The chain links TRBV10-3 to TRBJ2-7; 8 nucleotides align to TRBD1. V was pared by 1 base and J by 10 bases, with 6 bases of the junction left unmatched. In germline, CDR1 is ENHRY, CDR2 SYGVKD. The CDR3 has 13 amino acids. In DNA form, the CDR3 reads TGTGCCATCAGTGAGTTCGGACAGGGTGATCAGTACTTC. It encodes CAISEFGQGDQYF.

This rearrangement joins TRBV18 to TRBJ2-2; 9 positions agree with TRBD1. In germline, CDR1 is KGHSH, CDR2 LQKENI. The CDR3 has 16 amino acids. The J segment lost 4 bases and the V segment lost 4 bases, leaving 7 bases of the junction unmatched. CDR3 in amino acids: CASSHPGTGPTGELFF. The CDR3 region has the DNA TGTGCCAGCTCACACCCCGGGACAGGGCCCACCGGGGAGCTGTTTTTT.

The chain couples TRBV27 to TRBJ2-1, with D possibly TRBD2 on 6 matching bases. V was shortened by 2 bases and J by 5 bases, with 10 bases between the two germline ends. The CDR3 covers 14 residues. Germline assignment: CDR1 MNHEY and CDR2 SMNVEV (reference sequence). CDR3 nucleotide sequence: TGTGCCAGCAGTTTACTAGCGAGAAACAATGAGCAGTTCTTC. It translates to CASSLLARNNEQFF.

J is TRBJ1-5 and V is TRBV30; a possible D gene is TRBD1 (5 bases). The CDR3 consists of 14 residues. Germline V gene data show CDR1 as GTSNPN and CDR2 as SVGIG (reference sequence). V was trimmed by 4 bases and J by 4 bases, leaving 14 bases between them. The CDR3 DNA is TGTGCCTGGAAAACTCCGGGGCAGAATCAGCCCCAGCATTTT. Encoded protein: CAWKTPGQNQPQHF. Drawing the rest from reference TRBV30 and TRBJ1-5, the complete variable domain is SQTIHQWPATLVQPVGSPLSLECTVEGTSNPNLYWYRQAAGRGLQLLFYSVGIGQISSEVPQNLSASRPQDRQFILSSKKLLLSDSGFYLCAWKTPGQNQPQHFGDGTRLSIL.

The chain has TRBV6-1 and TRBJ2-1; D ambiguous. The germline V and J ends were trimmed by 3 bases and 2 bases, with 14 bases remaining between them. CDR3 length: 16 amino acids. CDR1 and CDR2 (germline): MNHNS, SASEGT. CDR3: CASSERERLPYNEQFF. For the CDR3, the DNA is TGTGCCAGCAGTGAGCGCGAGAGGCTCCCCTACAATGAGCAGTTCTTC.

This rearrangement joins TRBV5-1 to TRBJ2-2; 9 positions match TRBD1. Per germline, CDR1 SGHRS and CDR2 YFSETQ. Trimming took 4 bases from V and 5 from J; bases not matched to a gene: 6. The CDR3 has 15 amino acids. CDR3 residues: CASSPDRGWTGELFF. In nucleotides, the CDR3 is TGCGCCAGCAGCCCGGACAGGGGTTGGACCGGGGAGCTGTTTTTT.

This clone was counted once. This rearrangement joins TRBV2 to TRBJ2-3; a weak D match, TRBD2 (6 bases). Between the trimmed V and J ends, which lost 0 bases and 4 bases, there was a span of 17 bases. Germline V gene data show CDR1 as SNHLY and CDR2 as FYNNEI. The CDR3 is 17 residues long. CDR3 sequence reads: CASSEAGRLVMADTQYF. In DNA, the CDR3 is TGTGCCAGCAGTGAAGCGGGAAGACTAGTGATGGCAGATACGCAGTATTTT.